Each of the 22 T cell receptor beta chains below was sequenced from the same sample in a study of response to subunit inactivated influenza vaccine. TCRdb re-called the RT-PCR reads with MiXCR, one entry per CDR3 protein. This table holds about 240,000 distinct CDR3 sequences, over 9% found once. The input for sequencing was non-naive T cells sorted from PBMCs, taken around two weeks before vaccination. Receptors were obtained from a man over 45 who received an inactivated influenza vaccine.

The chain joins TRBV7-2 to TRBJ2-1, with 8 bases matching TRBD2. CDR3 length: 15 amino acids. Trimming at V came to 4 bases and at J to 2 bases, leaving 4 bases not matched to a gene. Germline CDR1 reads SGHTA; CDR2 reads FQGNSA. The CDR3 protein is CASSSGGLAYNEQFF. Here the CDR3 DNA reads TGTGCCAGCAGCTCGGGGGGACTAGCCTACAATGAGCAGTTCTTC.

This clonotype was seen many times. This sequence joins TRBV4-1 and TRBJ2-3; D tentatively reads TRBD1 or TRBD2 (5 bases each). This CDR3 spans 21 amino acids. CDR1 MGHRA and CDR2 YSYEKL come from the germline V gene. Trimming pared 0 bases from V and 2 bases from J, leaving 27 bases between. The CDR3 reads CASSQEYGSVGGRGVTDTQYF. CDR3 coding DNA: TGCGCCAGCAGCCAAGAGTATGGCTCCGTTGGAGGTAGGGGAGTCACAGATACGCAGTATTTT.

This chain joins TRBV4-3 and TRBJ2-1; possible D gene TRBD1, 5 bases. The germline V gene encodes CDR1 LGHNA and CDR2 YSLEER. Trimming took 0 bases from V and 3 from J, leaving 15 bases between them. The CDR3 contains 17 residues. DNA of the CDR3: TGCGCCAGCAGCCAAGATCTAGTAGGGGCGGTCTACAATGAGCAGTTCTTC. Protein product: CASSQDLVGAVYNEQFF.

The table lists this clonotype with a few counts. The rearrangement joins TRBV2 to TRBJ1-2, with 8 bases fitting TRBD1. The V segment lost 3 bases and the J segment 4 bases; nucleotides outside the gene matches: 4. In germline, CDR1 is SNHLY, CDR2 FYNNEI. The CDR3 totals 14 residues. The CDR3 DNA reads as TGTGCCAGCAGTGAGGCCCAGGGGGCCTATGGCTACACCTTC. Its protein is CASSEAQGAYGYTF.

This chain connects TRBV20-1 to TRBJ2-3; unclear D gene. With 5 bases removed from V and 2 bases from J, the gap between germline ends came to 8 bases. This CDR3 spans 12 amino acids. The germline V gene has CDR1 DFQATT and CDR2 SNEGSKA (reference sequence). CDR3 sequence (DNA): TGCAGTGCTCAAAAACTCACAGATACGCAGTATTTT. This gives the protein CSAQKLTDTQYF.

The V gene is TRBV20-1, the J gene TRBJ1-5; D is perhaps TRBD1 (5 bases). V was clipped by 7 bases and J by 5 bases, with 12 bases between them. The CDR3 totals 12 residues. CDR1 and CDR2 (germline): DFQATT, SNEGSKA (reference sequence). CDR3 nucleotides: TGCAGTGTGACAGTCCGCGATCAGCCCCAGCATTTT. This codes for CSVTVRDQPQHF.

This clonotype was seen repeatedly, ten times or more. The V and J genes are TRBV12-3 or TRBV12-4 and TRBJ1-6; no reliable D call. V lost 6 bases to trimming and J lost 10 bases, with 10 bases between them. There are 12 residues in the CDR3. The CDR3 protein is CASSRWTSPLHF. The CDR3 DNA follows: TGTGCCAGCAGCCGATGGACCTCACCCCTCCACTTT.

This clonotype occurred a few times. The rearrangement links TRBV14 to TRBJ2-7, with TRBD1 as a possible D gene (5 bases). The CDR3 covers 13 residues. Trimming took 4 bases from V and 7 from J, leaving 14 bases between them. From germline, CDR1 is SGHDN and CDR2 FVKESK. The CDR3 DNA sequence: TGTGCCAGCAGCCCCTACTCAAAGGGGGAGCAGTACTTC. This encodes CASSPYSKGEQYF. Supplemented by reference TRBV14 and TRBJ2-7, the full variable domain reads EAGVTQFPSHSVIEKGQTVTLRCDPISGHDNLYWYRRVMGKEIKFLLHFVKESKQDESGMPNNRFLAERTGGTYSTLKVQPAELEDSGVYFCASSPYSKGEQYFGPGTRLTVT.

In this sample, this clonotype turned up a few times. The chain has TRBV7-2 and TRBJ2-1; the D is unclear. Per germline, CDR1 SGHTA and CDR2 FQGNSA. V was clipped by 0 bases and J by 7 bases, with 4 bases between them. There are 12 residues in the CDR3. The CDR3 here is CASSLAQNEQFF. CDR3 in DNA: TGTGCCAGCAGCTTAGCGCAAAATGAGCAGTTCTTC.

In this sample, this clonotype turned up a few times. CDR3: CASSAGQGVYGYTF. The CDR3, as DNA: TGTGCCAGCAGCGCGGGACAGGGGGTGTATGGCTACACCTTC. The chain links TRBV6-1 to TRBJ1-2, with 11 nucleotides matching TRBD1. The CDR3 contains 14 residues. CDR1 MNHNS and CDR2 SASEGT come from the germline V gene. With 6 bases clipped from V and 5 bases from J, the junction kept 5 bases outside the gene matches.

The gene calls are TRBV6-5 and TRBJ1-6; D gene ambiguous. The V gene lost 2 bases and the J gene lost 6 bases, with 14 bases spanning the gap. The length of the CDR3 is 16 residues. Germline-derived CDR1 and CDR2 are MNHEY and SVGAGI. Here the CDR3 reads CASSYRRGYLNSPLHF. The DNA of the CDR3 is TGTGCCAGCAGTTACAGGCGCGGCTACCTTAATTCACCCCTCCACTTT.

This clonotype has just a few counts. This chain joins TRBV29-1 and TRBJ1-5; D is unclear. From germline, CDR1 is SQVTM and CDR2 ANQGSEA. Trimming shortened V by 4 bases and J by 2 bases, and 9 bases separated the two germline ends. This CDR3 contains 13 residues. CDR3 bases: TGCAGCGTTGCGTTGGGCGGCAATCAGCCCCAGCATTTT. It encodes CSVALGGNQPQHF.

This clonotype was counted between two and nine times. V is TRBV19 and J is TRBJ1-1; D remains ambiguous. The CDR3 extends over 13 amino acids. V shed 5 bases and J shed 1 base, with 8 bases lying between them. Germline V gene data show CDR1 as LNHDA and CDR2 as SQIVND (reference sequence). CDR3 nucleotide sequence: TGTGCCAGTAGTGAAAGGACGAACACTGAAGCTTTCTTT. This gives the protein CASSERTNTEAFF.

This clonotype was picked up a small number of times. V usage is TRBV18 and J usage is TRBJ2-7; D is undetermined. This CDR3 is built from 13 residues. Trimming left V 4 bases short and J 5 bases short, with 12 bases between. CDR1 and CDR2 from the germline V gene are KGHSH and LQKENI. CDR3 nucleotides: TGTGCCAGCTCACTTAACGGTGCCCACGAGCAGTACTTC. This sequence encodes CASSLNGAHEQYF.

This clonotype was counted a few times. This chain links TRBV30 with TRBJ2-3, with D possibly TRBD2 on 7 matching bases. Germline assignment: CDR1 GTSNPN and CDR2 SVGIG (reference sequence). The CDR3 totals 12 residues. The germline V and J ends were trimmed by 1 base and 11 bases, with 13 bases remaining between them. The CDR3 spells CAWSGLGGLQYF. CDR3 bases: TGTGCCTGGAGTGGGCTCGGGGGGCTGCAGTATTTT.

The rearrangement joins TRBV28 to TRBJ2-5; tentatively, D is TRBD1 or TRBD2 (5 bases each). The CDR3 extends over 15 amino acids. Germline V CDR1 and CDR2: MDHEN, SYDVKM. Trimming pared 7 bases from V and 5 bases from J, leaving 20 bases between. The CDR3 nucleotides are TGTGCCAGCAACTGGGGGTGGCAGGCTTCCGAGACCCAGTACTTC. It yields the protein CASNWGWQASETQYF. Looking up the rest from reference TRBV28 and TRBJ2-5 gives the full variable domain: DVKVTQSSRYLVKRTGEKVFLECVQDMDHENMFWYRQDPGLGLRLIYFSYDVKMKEKGDIPEGYSVSREKKERFSLILESASTNQTSMYLCASNWGWQASETQYFGPGTRLLVL.

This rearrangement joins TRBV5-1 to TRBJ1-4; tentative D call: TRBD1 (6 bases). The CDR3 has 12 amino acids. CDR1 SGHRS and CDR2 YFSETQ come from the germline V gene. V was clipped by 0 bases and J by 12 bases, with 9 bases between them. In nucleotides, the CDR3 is TGCGCCAGCAGCTTGGAAGGGGGAGAACTGTTTTTT. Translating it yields CASSLEGGELFF.

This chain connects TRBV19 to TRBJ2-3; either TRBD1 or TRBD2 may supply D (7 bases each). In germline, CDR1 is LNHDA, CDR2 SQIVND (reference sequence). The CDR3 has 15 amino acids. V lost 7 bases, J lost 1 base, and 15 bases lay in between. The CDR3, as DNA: TGTGCCAGTATGGGGAGGGGGCAGGGCACAGATACGCAGTATTTT. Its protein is CASMGRGQGTDTQYF. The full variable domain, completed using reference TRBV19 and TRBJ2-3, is DGGITQSPKYLFRKEGQNVTLSCEQNLNHDAMYWYRQDPGQGLRLIYYSQIVNDFQKGDIAEGYSVSREKKESFPLTVTSAQKNPTAFYLCASMGRGQGTDTQYFGPGTRLTVL.

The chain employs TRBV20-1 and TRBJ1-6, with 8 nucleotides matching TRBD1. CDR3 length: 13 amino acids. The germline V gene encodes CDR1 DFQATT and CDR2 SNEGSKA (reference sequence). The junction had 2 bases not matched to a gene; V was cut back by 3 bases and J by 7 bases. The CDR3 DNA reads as TGCAGTGCTAGTAGGGACAGGAATTCACCCCTCCACTTT. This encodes CSASRDRNSPLHF.

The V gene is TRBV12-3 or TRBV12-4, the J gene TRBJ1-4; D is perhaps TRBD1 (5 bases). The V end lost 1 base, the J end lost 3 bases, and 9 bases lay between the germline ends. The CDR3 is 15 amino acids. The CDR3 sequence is CASSLGGAPNEKLFF. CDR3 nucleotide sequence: TGTGCCAGCAGTTTAGGCGGGGCGCCTAATGAAAAACTGTTTTTT.

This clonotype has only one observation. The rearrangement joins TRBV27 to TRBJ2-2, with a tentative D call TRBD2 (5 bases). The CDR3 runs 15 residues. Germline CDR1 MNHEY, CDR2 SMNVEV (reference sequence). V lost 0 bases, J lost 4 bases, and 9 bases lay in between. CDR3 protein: CASSLSTAGTGELFF. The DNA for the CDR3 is TGTGCCAGCAGTTTATCGACCGCGGGCACCGGGGAGCTGTTTTTT.

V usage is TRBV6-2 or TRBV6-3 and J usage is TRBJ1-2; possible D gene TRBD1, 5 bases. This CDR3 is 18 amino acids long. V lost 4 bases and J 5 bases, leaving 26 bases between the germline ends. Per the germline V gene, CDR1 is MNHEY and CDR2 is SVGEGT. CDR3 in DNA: TGTGCCAGCAGTTTAAATTGGGGCCGCCGGGAAGCCGGATATGGCTACACCTTC. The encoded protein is CASSLNWGRREAGYGYTF.